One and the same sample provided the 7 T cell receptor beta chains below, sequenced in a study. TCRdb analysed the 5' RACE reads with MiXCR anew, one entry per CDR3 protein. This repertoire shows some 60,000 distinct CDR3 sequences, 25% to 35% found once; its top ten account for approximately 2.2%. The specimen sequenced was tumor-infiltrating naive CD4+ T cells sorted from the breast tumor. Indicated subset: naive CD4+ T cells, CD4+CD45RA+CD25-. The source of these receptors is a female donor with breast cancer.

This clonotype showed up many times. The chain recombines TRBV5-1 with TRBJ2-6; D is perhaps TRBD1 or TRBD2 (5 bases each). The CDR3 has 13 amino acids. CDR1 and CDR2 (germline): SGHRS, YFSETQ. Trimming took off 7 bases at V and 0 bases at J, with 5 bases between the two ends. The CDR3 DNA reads TGCGCCAGCGGGGGCTCTGGGGCCAACGTCCTGACTTTC. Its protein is CASGGSGANVLTF.

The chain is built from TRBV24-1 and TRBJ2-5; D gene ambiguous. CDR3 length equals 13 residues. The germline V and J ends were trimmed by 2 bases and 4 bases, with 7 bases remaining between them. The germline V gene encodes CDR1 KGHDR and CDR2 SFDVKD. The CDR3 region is CATSDSRLETQYF. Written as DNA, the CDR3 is TGTGCCACCAGTGATTCTCGTTTAGAGACCCAGTACTTC.

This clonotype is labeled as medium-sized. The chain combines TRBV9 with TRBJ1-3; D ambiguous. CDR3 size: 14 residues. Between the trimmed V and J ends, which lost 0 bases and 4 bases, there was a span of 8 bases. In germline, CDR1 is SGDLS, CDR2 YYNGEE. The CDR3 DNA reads TGTGCCAGCAGCGTAGACGGAGCCGGAAACACCATATATTTT. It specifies CASSVDGAGNTIYF.

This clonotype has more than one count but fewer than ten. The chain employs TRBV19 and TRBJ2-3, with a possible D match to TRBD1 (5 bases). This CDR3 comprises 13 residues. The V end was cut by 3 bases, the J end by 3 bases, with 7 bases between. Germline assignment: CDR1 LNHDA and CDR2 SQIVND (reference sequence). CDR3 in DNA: TGTGCCAGTAGTATGGGGCGTACAGATACGCAGTATTTT. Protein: CASSMGRTDTQYF.

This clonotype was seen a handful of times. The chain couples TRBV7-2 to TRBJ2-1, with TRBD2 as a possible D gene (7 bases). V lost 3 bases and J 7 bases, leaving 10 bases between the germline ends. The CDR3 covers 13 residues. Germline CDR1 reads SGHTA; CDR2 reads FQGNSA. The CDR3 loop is CASSFSGTNEQFF. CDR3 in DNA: TGTGCCAGCAGCTTCAGCGGGACAAATGAGCAGTTCTTC.

The CDR3 DNA reads TGCGCCAGCAGCCGGATGGGACAGGGTCCCTACGAGCAGTACTTC. It is translated as CASSRMGQGPYEQYF. The chain recombines TRBV4-1 with TRBJ2-7; TRBD1 matches 9 bases. Germline V gives CDR1 MGHRA, CDR2 YSYEKL. The CDR3 spans 15 residues. Trimming cost V 4 bases and J 2 bases; bases outside gene matches: 6.

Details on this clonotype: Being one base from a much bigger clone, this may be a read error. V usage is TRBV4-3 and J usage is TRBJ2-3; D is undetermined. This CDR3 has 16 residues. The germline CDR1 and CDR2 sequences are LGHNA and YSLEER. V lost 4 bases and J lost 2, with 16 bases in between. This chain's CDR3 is CASSRARSQYTDTQYF. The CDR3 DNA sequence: TGCGCCAGCAGCCGTGCGCGCAGCCAATACACAGATACGCAGTATTTT.